The 25 T cell receptor beta chains in this list originate from one sample, sequenced in a study of T-cell reconstitution after alpha-beta-depleted transplantation in children. A TCRbeta library incorporating unique molecular identifiers was prepared. From the PCR reads, TCRdb called clonotypes with MiXCR, one entry per CDR3 protein. Counted here are 600,000 to 700,000 distinct CDR3 sequences, around 12% occurring once; the ten biggest clones make up 0.79%. Sequenced material: PBMCs, taken before TCRalphabeta/CD19-depleted stem cell transplant. The receptor source for this set is a girl under 10 years old with congenital amegakaryocytic thrombocytopenia, due to receive a stem cell transplant.

The chain employs TRBV7-8 and TRBJ2-3; 9 bases fit TRBD1. Germline V gene sequence: CDR1 SGHVS, CDR2 FQNEAQ. With V trimmed by 5 bases and J by 3 bases, 6 bases remained unmatched. The CDR3 covers 15 residues. The CDR3, as DNA: TGTGCCAGCAGCCGGGGACAGGGATCAACAGATACGCAGTATTTT. It codes for CASSRGQGSTDTQYF. Full variable domain (outside the CDR3, taken from reference TRBV7-8 and TRBJ2-3): GAGVSQSPRYKVAKRGQDVALRCDPISGHVSLFWYQQALGQGPEFLTYFQNEAQLDKSGLPSDRFFAERPEGSVSTLKIQRTQQEDSAVYLCASSRGQGSTDTQYFGPGTRLTVL.

This clonotype was picked up many times. The gene calls are TRBV29-1 and TRBJ2-3; D is possibly TRBD1 (6 bases). This CDR3 comprises 12 residues. CDR1 and CDR2 (germline): SQVTM, ANQGSEA. Trimming took 5 bases from V and 5 from J, leaving 11 bases between them. The CDR3 DNA sequence: TGCAGCGTTTTGTCAGGGGAAGATACGCAGTATTTT. Encoded protein: CSVLSGEDTQYF.

The V call is TRBV30, the J call TRBJ2-3; possibly TRBD1 or TRBD2 for D (5 bases each). The CDR3 spans 15 residues. Looked up from germline, CDR1 is GTSNPN and CDR2 is SVGIG (reference sequence). V gave up 0 bases and J gave up 2 bases, with 12 bases separating them. Written as DNA, the CDR3 is TGTGCCTGGAGTGTACGGGACCCTTCCACAGATACGCAGTATTTT. Translation: CAWSVRDPSTDTQYF. The variable domain in full, with the rest retrieved from reference TRBV30 and TRBJ2-3, is SQTIHQWPATLVQPVGSPLSLECTVEGTSNPNLYWYRQAAGRGLQLLFYSVGIGQISSEVPQNLSASRPQDRQFILSSKKLLLSDSGFYLCAWSVRDPSTDTQYFGPGTRLTVL.

The V and J genes are TRBV7-7 and TRBJ1-5; D not certain. Germline V gene data show CDR1 as SSHAT and CDR2 as FNYEAQ (reference sequence). The V end was cut by 5 bases, the J end by 7 bases, with 24 bases between. This CDR3 comprises 17 residues. The CDR3: CASSLRPDRVLEQPQHF. The DNA of the CDR3 is TGTGCCAGCAGCCTACGCCCGGACCGGGTCTTGGAACAGCCCCAGCATTTT.

The V and J genes are TRBV20-1 and TRBJ2-5, with D perhaps TRBD1 or TRBD2 (5 bases each). Germline CDR1 is DFQATT and CDR2 is SNEGSKA (reference sequence). The CDR3 is 15 amino acids. The V and J ends lost 2 bases and 5 bases respectively, with 18 bases between them. The CDR3 reads CSARLSREYGETQYF. In DNA, the CDR3 is TGCAGTGCTAGACTTAGCAGGGAGTATGGGGAGACCCAGTACTTC.

This clonotype was picked up a small number of times. The chain joins TRBV9 to TRBJ2-3; no clear D gene. V gave up 0 bases and J gave up 0 bases, with 11 bases separating them. The CDR3 runs 16 residues. Germline CDR1 reads SGDLS; CDR2 reads YYNGEE. This chain's CDR3 is CASSVDWTGSTDTQYF. CDR3 DNA sequence: TGTGCCAGCAGCGTAGATTGGACGGGCAGCACAGATACGCAGTATTTT.

This clonotype was detected only a few times. The rearrangement uses TRBV7-2 and TRBJ2-2; 7 nucleotides line up with TRBD1. The CDR3 consists of 16 residues. J lost 5 bases, V lost 7 bases, and 13 bases had no gene match. Per germline, CDR1 SGHTA and CDR2 FQGNSA. CDR3 sequence: CASTLSGGSGTGELFF. As DNA, the CDR3 is TGTGCCAGCACGCTCTCAGGGGGTAGTGGGACCGGGGAGCTGTTTTTT.

This clonotype has ten or more counts. This chain joins TRBV12-3 or TRBV12-4 and TRBJ2-7; 8 bases agree with TRBD2. J gave up 2 bases and V 5 bases, and 5 bases lay outside the gene matches. CDR3 size: 14 residues. DNA of the CDR3: TGTGCCAGCAGTCAGGGACTAGGACCCTACGAGCAGTACTTC. Protein sequence: CASSQGLGPYEQYF.

This clonotype occurred a few times. The gene calls are TRBV12-3 or TRBV12-4 and TRBJ2-5; D perhaps matches TRBD1 (5 bases). This CDR3 has 16 residues. Trimming pared 5 bases from V and 4 bases from J, leaving 20 bases between. The CDR3 coding sequence is TGTGCCAGCAGTAGACTCCAGGGTCCCCCGGGAGAGACCCAGTACTTC. Translated: CASSRLQGPPGETQYF.

Many counts were recorded for this clonotype. The V call is TRBV12-3 or TRBV12-4, the J call TRBJ2-3; no firm D call. The length of the CDR3 is 14 residues. V lost 3 bases and J lost 2, with 9 bases in between. The CDR3 DNA follows: TGTGCCAGCAGTTTTGATACTCCCACAGATACGCAGTATTTT. Protein: CASSFDTPTDTQYF.

This clonotype was seen more than once but under ten times. The chain uses TRBV5-1 and TRBJ2-7, with 8 bases matching TRBD1. J gave up 1 base and V 6 bases, and 3 bases lay outside the gene matches. The germline CDR1 and CDR2 sequences are SGHRS and YFSETQ. This CDR3 is 13 amino acids long. This chain's CDR3 is CASKWTGSYEQYF. Written as DNA, the CDR3 is TGCGCCAGCAAATGGACAGGGTCCTACGAGCAGTACTTC.

Only a few counts were recorded for this clonotype. CDR3 loop: CSAPVGPYEQYF. The CDR3 coding sequence is TGCAGTGCTCCGGTTGGGCCCTACGAGCAGTACTTC. The chain joins TRBV20-1 to TRBJ2-7; D not certain. Trimming removed 5 bases at V and 2 bases at J, with 10 bases between. Germline CDR1 and CDR2: DFQATT and SNEGSKA (reference sequence). The CDR3 spans 12 residues.

The V and J genes are TRBV19 and TRBJ2-3, with TRBD1 matching 7 bases. With 4 bases clipped from V and 0 bases from J, the junction kept 7 bases outside the gene matches. This CDR3 is 16 amino acids long. CDR1 is LNHDA and CDR2 is SQIVND in the germline V gene (reference sequence). The DNA of the CDR3 is TGTGCCAGTAGTACGACCGGGACAGCGAGCACAGATACGCAGTATTTT. This translates into CASSTTGTASTDTQYF.

The CDR3 loop reads CASRTGGIYEQYF. The CDR3 bases are TGTGCCAGCCGGACAGGGGGCATCTACGAGCAGTACTTC. The chain combines TRBV25-1 with TRBJ2-7, with 11 bases identical to TRBD1. J lost 3 bases, V lost 8 bases, and 3 bases had no gene match. The CDR3 has 13 residues. Germline V gives CDR1 MGHDK, CDR2 SYGVNS.

There are many counts of this clonotype. V and J are TRBV3-1 and TRBJ2-1; D unclear. Trimming removed 2 bases from V and 8 bases from J, with 7 bases in between. The germline CDR1 and CDR2 sequences are LGHDT and YNNKEL (reference sequence). The CDR3 length is 12 residues. The CDR3 protein is CASSQLKYEQFF. In DNA form, the CDR3 reads TGTGCCAGCAGCCAACTTAAATATGAGCAGTTCTTC.

This clonotype was detected many times. The V and J genes are TRBV20-1 and TRBJ1-1; no clear D gene. This CDR3 region has 15 residues. Trimming took 0 bases from V and 5 from J, leaving 16 bases between them. Germline V gene data show CDR1 as DFQATT and CDR2 as SNEGSKA (reference sequence). The CDR3 DNA follows: TGCAGTGCTAGAGATTATTTACGGGAATTTACTGAAGCTTTCTTT. Its translation is CSARDYLREFTEAFF.

In its sample, this clonotype was seen a few times. The chain carries TRBV5-1 and TRBJ2-7; D might be TRBD1 (5 bases). The CDR3 extends over 13 amino acids. Germline CDR1 reads SGHRS; CDR2 reads YFSETQ. Trimming took 4 bases from V and 2 from J, leaving 10 bases between them. The CDR3 spells CASSDAGPYEQYF. The DNA of the CDR3 is TGCGCCAGCAGCGACGCAGGGCCCTACGAGCAGTACTTC.

This clonotype was counted between two and nine times. The chain is built from TRBV6-5 and TRBJ2-3, with a tentative D call TRBD2 (6 bases). The ends were cut back, 1 base at V and 0 bases at J, with 14 bases in the middle. The CDR3 contains 17 residues. Germline CDR1 is MNHEY and CDR2 is SVGAGI. The CDR3 sequence is CASSYYAGSVSTDTQYF. In nucleotides, the CDR3 is TGTGCCAGCAGTTACTACGCGGGAAGTGTGAGCACAGATACGCAGTATTTT.

This clonotype was observed many times. The chain joins TRBV7-9 to TRBJ1-2; possibly TRBD1 for D (6 bases). V was pared by 3 bases and J by 8 bases, with 16 bases between. The CDR3 length is 14 residues. CDR1 is SEHNR, CDR2 FQNEAQ, per germline (reference sequence). In nucleotides, the CDR3 is TGTGCCAGCAGCTTCATCTCAGGGGCTTACGGCTACACCTTC. Its protein is CASSFISGAYGYTF.

The CDR3 coding sequence is TGTGCCAGCAGCGCGACCCCCGGGGAGCTGTTTTTT. Protein: CASSATPGELFF. The chain recombines TRBV13 with TRBJ2-2, with unresolved D. V was shortened by 5 bases and J by 6 bases, with 7 bases between the two germline ends. This CDR3 region has 12 residues. CDR1 is PRHDT, CDR2 FYEKMQ, per germline (reference sequence).

This rearrangement joins TRBV19 to TRBJ1-5, with 7 bases aligning to TRBD1. The CDR3 has 16 residues. CDR1 is LNHDA, CDR2 SQIVND, per germline (reference sequence). The V segment lost 5 bases and the J segment 8 bases; nucleotides outside the gene matches: 15. DNA of the CDR3: TGTGCCAGTAGTCGTAGGGGGCGTGGGGTCATAGAGCCCCAGCATTTT. It encodes CASSRRGRGVIEPQHF.

This rearrangement joins TRBV10-3 to TRBJ2-7; TRBD2 aligns across 9 bases. Per the germline V gene, CDR1 is ENHRY and CDR2 is SYGVKD. The CDR3 contains 16 residues. V shed 0 bases and J 3 bases; nucleotides not matched to a gene: 6. For the CDR3, the DNA is TGTGCCATCAGTGAGTCCGGAACTAGCGGGCTCTACGAGCAGTACTTC. This translates into CAISESGTSGLYEQYF.

The chain carries TRBV5-1 and TRBJ2-1; TRBD1 or TRBD2 may be the D gene (5 bases each). The V end was cut by 4 bases, the J end by 8 bases, with 10 bases between. Germline loops: CDR1 SGHRS, CDR2 YFSETQ. There are 12 residues in the CDR3. The CDR3 loop reads CASSSGQDEQFF. CDR3 sequence (DNA): TGCGCCAGCAGCAGCGGACAAGATGAGCAGTTCTTC.

This chain links TRBV13 with TRBJ1-6; D gene ambiguous. The V gene's germline CDR1 is PRHDT and CDR2 FYEKMQ (reference sequence). This CDR3 contains 14 residues. V gave up 8 bases and J gave up 9 bases, with 17 bases separating them. In nucleotides, the CDR3 is TGTGCCAGCGGTAATAGTATGAAGGCTTCACCCCTCCACTTT. Residues: CASGNSMKASPLHF.

This clonotype showed up many times. This sequence joins TRBV14 and TRBJ2-1; D call uncertain. V dropped 5 bases and J dropped 4 bases, with 9 bases sitting between them. Germline V CDR1 and CDR2: SGHDN, FVKESK. The CDR3 spans 13 residues. The chain's CDR3 is CASSETVYNEQFF. The CDR3 DNA reads TGTGCCAGCAGCGAGACTGTGTACAATGAGCAGTTCTTC.